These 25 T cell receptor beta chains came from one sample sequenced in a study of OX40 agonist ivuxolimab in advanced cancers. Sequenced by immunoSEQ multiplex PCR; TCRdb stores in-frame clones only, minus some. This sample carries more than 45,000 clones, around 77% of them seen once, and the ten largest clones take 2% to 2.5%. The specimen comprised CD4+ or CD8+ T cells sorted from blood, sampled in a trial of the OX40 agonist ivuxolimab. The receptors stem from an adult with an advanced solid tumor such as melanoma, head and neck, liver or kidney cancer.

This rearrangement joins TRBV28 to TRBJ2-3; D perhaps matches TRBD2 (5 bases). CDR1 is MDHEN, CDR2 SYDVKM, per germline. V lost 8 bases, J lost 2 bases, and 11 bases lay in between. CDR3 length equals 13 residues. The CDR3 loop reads CASGKGDTDTQYF. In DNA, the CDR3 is TGTGCCAGCGGAAAGGGAGACACAGATACGCAGTATTTT. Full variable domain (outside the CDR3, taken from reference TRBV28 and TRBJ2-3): DVKVTQSSRYLVKRTGEKVFLECVQDMDHENMFWYRQDPGLGLRLIYFSYDVKMKEKGDIPEGYSVSREKKERFSLILESASTNQTSMYLCASGKGDTDTQYFGPGTRLTVL.

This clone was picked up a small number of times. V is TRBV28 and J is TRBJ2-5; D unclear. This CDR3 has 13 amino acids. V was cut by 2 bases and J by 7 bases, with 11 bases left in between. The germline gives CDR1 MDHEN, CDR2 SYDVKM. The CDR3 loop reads CASSLGWAGTQYF. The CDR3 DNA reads TGTGCCAGCAGTTTAGGTTGGGCAGGGACCCAGTACTTC.

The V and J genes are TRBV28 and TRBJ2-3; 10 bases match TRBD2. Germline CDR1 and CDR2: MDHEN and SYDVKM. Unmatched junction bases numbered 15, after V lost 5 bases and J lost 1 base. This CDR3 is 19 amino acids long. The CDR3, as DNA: TGTGCCAGCAGTCCAAGGAGCGGGAGGGCCGGTTCGGGCACAGATACGCAGTATTTT. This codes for CASSPRSGRAGSGTDTQYF.

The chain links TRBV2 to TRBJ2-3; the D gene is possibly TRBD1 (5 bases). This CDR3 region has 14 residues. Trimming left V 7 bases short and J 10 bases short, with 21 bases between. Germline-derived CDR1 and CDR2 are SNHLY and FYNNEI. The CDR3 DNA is TGTGCCAGCAAGGCACAGCAGGGCGATATGGCGCAGTATTTT. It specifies CASKAQQGDMAQYF.

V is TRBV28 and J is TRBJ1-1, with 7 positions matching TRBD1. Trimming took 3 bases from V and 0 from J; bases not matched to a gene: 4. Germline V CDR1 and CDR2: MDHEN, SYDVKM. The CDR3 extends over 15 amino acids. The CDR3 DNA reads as TGTGCCAGCAGTTTTAGGGGGCCCTTGAACACTGAAGCTTTCTTT. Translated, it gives CASSFRGPLNTEAFF.

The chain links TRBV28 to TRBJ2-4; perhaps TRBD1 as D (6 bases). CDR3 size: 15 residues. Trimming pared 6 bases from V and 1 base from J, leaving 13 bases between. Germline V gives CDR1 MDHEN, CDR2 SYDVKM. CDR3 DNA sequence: TGTGCCAGCAGCGGTACAGGGTGGGCCAAAAACATTCAGTACTTC. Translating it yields CASSGTGWAKNIQYF. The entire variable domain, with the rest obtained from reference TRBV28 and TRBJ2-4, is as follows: DVKVTQSSRYLVKRTGEKVFLECVQDMDHENMFWYRQDPGLGLRLIYFSYDVKMKEKGDIPEGYSVSREKKERFSLILESASTNQTSMYLCASSGTGWAKNIQYFGAGTRLSVL.

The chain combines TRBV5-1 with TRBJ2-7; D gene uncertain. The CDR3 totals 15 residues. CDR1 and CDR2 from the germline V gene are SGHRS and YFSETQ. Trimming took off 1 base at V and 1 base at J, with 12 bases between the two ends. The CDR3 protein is CASSLLFGWSYEQYF. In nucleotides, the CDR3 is TGCGCCAGCAGCTTGTTATTCGGATGGTCCTACGAGCAGTACTTC. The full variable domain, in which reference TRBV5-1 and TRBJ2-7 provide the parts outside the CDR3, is KAGVTQTPRYLIKTRGQQVTLSCSPISGHRSVSWYQQTPGQGLQFLFEYFSETQRNKGNFPGRFSGRQFSNSRSEMNVSTLELGDSALYLCASSLLFGWSYEQYFGPGTRLTVT.

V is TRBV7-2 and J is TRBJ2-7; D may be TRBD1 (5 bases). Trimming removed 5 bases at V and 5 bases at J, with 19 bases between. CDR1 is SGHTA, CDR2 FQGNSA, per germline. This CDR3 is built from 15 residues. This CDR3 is CASSRSGYLPNEQYF. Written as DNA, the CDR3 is TGTGCCAGCAGCCGCTCAGGGTACCTTCCTAACGAGCAGTACTTC. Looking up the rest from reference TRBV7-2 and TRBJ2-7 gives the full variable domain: GAGVSQSPSNKVTEKGKDVELRCDPISGHTALYWYRQSLGQGLEFLIYFQGNSAPDKSGLPSDRFSAERTGGSVSTLTIQRTQQEDSAVYLCASSRSGYLPNEQYFGPGTRLTVT.

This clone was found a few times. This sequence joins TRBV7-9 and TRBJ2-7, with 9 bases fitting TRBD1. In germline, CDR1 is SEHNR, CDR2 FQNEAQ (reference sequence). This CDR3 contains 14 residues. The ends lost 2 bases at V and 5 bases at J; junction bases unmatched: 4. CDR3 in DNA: TGTGCCAGCAGCTTAATGGGACAGGGCCACGAGCAGTACTTC. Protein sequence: CASSLMGQGHEQYF.

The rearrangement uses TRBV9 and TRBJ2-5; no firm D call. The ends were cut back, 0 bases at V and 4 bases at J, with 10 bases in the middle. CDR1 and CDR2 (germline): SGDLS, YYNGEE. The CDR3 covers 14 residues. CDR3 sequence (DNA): TGTGCCAGCAGCGTAGGGCAGGTAGTAGAGACCCAGTACTTC. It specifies CASSVGQVVETQYF.

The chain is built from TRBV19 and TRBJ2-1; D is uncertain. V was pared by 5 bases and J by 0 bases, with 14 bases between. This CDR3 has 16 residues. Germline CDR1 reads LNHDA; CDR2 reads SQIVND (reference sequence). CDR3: CASSVLLESSYNEQFF. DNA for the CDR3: TGTGCCAGTAGTGTTCTTTTAGAGAGCTCCTACAATGAGCAGTTCTTC.

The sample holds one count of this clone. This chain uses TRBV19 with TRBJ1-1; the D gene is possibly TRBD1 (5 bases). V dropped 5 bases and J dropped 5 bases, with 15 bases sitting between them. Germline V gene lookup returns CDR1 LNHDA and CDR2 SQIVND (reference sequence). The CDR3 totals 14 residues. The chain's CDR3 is CASSSRRVKTEAFF. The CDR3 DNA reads TGTGCCAGTAGTTCACGCAGGGTAAAGACTGAAGCTTTCTTT. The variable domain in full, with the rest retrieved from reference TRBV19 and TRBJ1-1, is DGGITQSPKYLFRKEGQNVTLSCEQNLNHDAMYWYRQDPGQGLRLIYYSQIVNDFQKGDIAEGYSVSREKKESFPLTVTSAQKNPTAFYLCASSSRRVKTEAFFGQGTRLTVV.

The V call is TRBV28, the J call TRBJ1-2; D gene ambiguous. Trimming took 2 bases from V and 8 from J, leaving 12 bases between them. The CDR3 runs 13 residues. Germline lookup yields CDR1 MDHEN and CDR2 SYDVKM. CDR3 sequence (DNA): TGTGCCAGCAGTTTAATTTCCCTCCGGGGCTACACCTTC. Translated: CASSLISLRGYTF.

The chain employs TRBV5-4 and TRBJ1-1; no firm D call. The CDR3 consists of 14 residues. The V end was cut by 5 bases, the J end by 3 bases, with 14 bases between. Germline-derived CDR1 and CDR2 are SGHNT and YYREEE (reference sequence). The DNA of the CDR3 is TGTGCCAGCAGTTCCTCACGGGTCGACACTGAAGCTTTCTTT. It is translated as CASSSSRVDTEAFF.

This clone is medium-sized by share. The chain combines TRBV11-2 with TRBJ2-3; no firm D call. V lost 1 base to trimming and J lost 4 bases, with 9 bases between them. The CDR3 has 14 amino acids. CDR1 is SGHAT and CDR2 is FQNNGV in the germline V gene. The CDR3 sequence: CASSLVGSADTQYF. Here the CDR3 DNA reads TGTGCCAGCAGCTTAGTAGGTTCCGCAGATACGCAGTATTTT.

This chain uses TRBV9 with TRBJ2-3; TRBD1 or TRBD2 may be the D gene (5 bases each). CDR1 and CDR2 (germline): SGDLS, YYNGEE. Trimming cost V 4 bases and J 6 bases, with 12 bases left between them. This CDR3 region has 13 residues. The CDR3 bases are TGTGCCAGCAGCCCCATCGGGGCGGATACGCAGTATTTT. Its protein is CASSPIGADTQYF.

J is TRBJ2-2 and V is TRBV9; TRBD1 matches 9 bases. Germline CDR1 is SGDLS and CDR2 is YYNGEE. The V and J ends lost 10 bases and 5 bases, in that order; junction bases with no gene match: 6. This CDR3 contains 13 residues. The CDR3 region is CASQGAWTGELFF. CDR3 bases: TGTGCCTCACAGGGGGCTTGGACCGGGGAGCTGTTTTTT.

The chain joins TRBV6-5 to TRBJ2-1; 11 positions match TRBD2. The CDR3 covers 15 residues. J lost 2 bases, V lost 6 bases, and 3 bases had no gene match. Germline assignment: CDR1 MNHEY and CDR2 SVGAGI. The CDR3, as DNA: TGTGCCAGCAGAGTAGCGGGAGGGCCCTACAATGAGCAGTTCTTC. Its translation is CASRVAGGPYNEQFF.

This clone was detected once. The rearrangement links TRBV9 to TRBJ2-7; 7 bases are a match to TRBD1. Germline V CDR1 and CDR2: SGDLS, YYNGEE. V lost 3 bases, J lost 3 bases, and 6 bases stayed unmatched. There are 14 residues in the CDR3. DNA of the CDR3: TGTGCCAGCAGCGCCGGGGACAGCCTCTACGAGCAGTACTTC. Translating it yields CASSAGDSLYEQYF.

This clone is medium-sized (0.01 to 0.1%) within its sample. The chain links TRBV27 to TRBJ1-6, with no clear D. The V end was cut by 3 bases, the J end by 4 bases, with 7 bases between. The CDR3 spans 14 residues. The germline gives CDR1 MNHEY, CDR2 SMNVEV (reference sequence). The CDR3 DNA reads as TGTGCCAGCAGTTTGGTAGTGTATAATTCACCCCTCCACTTT. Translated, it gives CASSLVVYNSPLHF.

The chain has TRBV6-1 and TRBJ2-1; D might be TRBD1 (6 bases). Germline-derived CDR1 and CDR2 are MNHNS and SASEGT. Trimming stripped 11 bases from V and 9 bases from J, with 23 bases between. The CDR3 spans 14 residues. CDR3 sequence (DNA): TGTGCCGCCGGGACCGAGATACGAGGGGGTGAGCAGTTCTTC. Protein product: CAAGTEIRGGEQFF.

CDR3 in DNA: TGTGCCTGGAGGGGACAGGGCACAGATACGCAGTATTTT. This encodes CAWRGQGTDTQYF. The genes are TRBV30 and TRBJ2-3; TRBD1 matches 8 bases. Germline CDR1 is GTSNPN and CDR2 is SVGIG (reference sequence). Trimming cost V 3 bases and J 1 base; bases outside gene matches: 0. This CDR3 has 13 amino acids.

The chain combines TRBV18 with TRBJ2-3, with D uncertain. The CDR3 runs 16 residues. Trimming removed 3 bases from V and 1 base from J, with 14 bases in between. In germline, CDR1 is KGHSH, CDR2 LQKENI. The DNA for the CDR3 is TGTGCCAGCTCACCTACGACGAATATGGGCACAGATACGCAGTATTTT. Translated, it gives CASSPTTNMGTDTQYF.

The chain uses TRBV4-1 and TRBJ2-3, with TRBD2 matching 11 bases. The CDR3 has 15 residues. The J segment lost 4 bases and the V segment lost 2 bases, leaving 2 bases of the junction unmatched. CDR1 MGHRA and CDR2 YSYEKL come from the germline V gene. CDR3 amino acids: CASSQTSGRSDTQYF. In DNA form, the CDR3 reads TGCGCCAGCAGCCAAACTAGCGGGAGATCAGATACGCAGTATTTT.

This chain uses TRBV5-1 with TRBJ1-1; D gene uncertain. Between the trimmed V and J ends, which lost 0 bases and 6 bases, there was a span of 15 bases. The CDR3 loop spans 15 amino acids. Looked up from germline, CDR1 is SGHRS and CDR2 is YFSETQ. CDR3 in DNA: TGCGCCAGCAGCTTGGGGGCGGACCGCTCGCCTGAAGCTTTCTTT. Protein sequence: CASSLGADRSPEAFF.